Below, 3 T cell receptor beta chains from the same sample are listed, as sequenced in a study of metastatic and nonmetastatic thyroid tumors. Thyroid surgery took place with no prior treatment in any patient. Using MiXCR, TCRdb re-called clones from the PCR reads. The table records 25,000 to 30,000 clones, about 22% of them present only once. The source material was blood. The receptors stem from a female donor with papillary thyroid cancer or a benign thyroid nodule (not recorded which). Some clones in this sample may be carry-over from other donors' samples.

This clone is deemed medium-sized. The gene calls are TRBV20-1 and TRBJ2-7; maybe TRBD1 (5 bases). The germline V gene has CDR1 DFQATT and CDR2 SNEGSKA (reference sequence). The CDR3 extends over 13 amino acids. The V and J ends lost 3 bases and 2 bases respectively, with 11 bases between them. The CDR3 loop reads CSASADNTYEQYF. CDR3 nucleotide sequence: TGCAGTGCTAGTGCGGACAACACCTACGAGCAGTACTTC.

This clone was seen repeatedly, ten times or more. V usage is TRBV2 and J usage is TRBJ2-5; D uncertain. The length of the CDR3 is 11 residues. Germline loops: CDR1 SNHLY, CDR2 FYNNEI. The V end was cut by 4 bases, the J end by 2 bases, with 2 bases between. This CDR3 is CASSVQETQYF. The CDR3 coding sequence is TGTGCCAGCAGTGTTCAAGAGACCCAGTACTTC.

By share of the sample, this clone is medium-sized. The chain has TRBV12-3 or TRBV12-4 and TRBJ2-1, with 10 bases identical to TRBD1. The CDR3 totals 15 residues. V lost 3 bases to trimming and J lost 4 bases; unmatched junction nucleotides: 3. This CDR3 is CASSLRQGAYNEQFF. DNA for the CDR3: TGTGCCAGCAGTTTGAGACAGGGGGCTTACAATGAGCAGTTCTTC.